The 11 T cell receptor beta chains below all came from one sample that was sequenced in a study of cytomegalovirus exposure and HLA in healthy donors. The PCR employed 60 Vbeta primers together with 13 Jbeta primers. Measured with immunoSEQ multiplex PCR; TCRdb has only the in-frame clones, and not every one. The data contain 100,000 or so clones, more than 65% of them singletons. Sequenced sample: PBMCs. Receptor source: a young man in good health and CMV-seronegative.

V and J are TRBV5-1 and TRBJ2-5; 10 nucleotides align to TRBD2. With V trimmed by 4 bases and J by 5 bases, 8 bases remained unmatched. Germline values: CDR1 SGHRS, CDR2 YFSETQ. The length of the CDR3 is 15 residues. This CDR3 is CASSPGSGRTETQYF. The CDR3 nucleotides read TGCGCCAGCAGCCCCGGTAGCGGGAGGACGGAGACCCAGTACTTC.

CDR3 nucleotides: TGTGCCAGCAATACAGGGGGCGCTTCCTACGAGCAGTACTTC. Protein sequence: CASNTGGASYEQYF. This chain uses TRBV25-1 with TRBJ2-7; 9 bases line up with TRBD1. The CDR3 spans 14 residues. The junction had 5 bases not matched to a gene; V was cut back by 7 bases and J by 1 base. CDR1 is MGHDK and CDR2 is SYGVNS in the germline V gene.

This sequence joins TRBV9 and TRBJ1-1; 10 nucleotides line up with TRBD1. The germline gives CDR1 SGDLS, CDR2 YYNGEE. V shed 0 bases, J shed 9 bases, and the junction held 5 bases outside the gene matches. This CDR3 region has 14 residues. In DNA, the CDR3 is TGTGCCAGCAGCGTAGATTTTGACAGGGGGCAAGCTTTCTTT. It translates to CASSVDFDRGQAFF.

With respect to this clone: Other DNA sequences in the sample encode the same CDR3. The rearrangement joins TRBV6-5 to TRBJ1-5, with 9 bases that match TRBD1. The CDR3 is made up of 15 amino acids. CDR1 and CDR2 from the germline V gene are MNHEY and SVGAGI. Unmatched junction bases numbered 4, after V lost 3 bases and J lost 4 bases. The CDR3 loop is CASSYGTGRNQPQHF. In nucleotides, the CDR3 is TGTGCCAGCAGTTATGGGACAGGGAGGAATCAGCCCCAGCATTTT.

This clone has only a few counts. This chain uses TRBV10-3 with TRBJ1-2; D is uncertain. CDR1 is ENHRY, CDR2 SYGVKD, per germline. V was clipped by 4 bases and J by 7 bases, with 19 bases between them. The CDR3 loop spans 15 amino acids. CDR3 nucleotides: TGTGCCATCAGTGGGGAGGGCCGGGGTTTTGCTGGCTACACCTTC. Translating gives CAISGEGRGFAGYTF.

V and J are TRBV4-1 and TRBJ2-2, with TRBD2 matching over 9 bases. V trimming: 4 bases; J trimming: 5 bases; junction bases outside the gene matches: 8. Per the germline V gene, CDR1 is MGHRA and CDR2 is YSYEKL. This CDR3 has 16 residues. The CDR3 loop reads CASSPLAAGGTGELFF. The CDR3 DNA reads as TGCGCCAGCAGCCCCCTCGCAGCGGGAGGAACCGGGGAGCTGTTTTTT.

V and J are TRBV19 and TRBJ2-1, with TRBD2 identical over 8 bases. Looked up from germline, CDR1 is LNHDA and CDR2 is SQIVND (reference sequence). Trimming took 7 bases from V and 4 from J; bases not matched to a gene: 3. CDR3 size: 13 residues. The CDR3 is CASTTSVYNEQFF. In nucleotides, the CDR3 is TGTGCCAGTACGACTAGCGTGTACAATGAGCAGTTCTTC.

The V call is TRBV30, the J call TRBJ1-4, with D perhaps TRBD1 (5 bases). In germline, CDR1 is GTSNPN, CDR2 SVGIG (reference sequence). V lost 4 bases, J lost 4 bases, and 10 bases lay in between. This CDR3 region has 13 residues. CDR3 nucleotides: TGTGCCTGGACAGGGCAGGGTAATGAAAAACTGTTTTTT. It is translated as CAWTGQGNEKLFF.

J is TRBJ2-3 and V is TRBV5-4; TRBD2 matches at 11 bases. The CDR3 totals 16 residues. With 0 bases clipped from V and 6 bases from J, the junction kept 6 bases outside the gene matches. CDR1 is SGHNT, CDR2 YYREEE, per germline (reference sequence). The CDR3 region is CASSLAPSGGRDTQYF. The DNA for the CDR3 is TGTGCCAGCAGCTTGGCCCCTAGCGGGGGGAGGGATACGCAGTATTTT.

The CDR3 nucleotides read TGTGCCAGCAGCTTCCAACAGGGGTACGCTGAAGCTTTCTTT. Translating it yields CASSFQQGYAEAFF. J is TRBJ1-1 and V is TRBV7-9, with 7 nucleotides matching TRBD1. The CDR3 loop spans 14 amino acids. Germline trimming cut 3 bases from V and 6 bases from J; bases unmatched to any gene: 7. Germline V CDR1 and CDR2: SEHNR, FQNEAQ (reference sequence). Supplemented by reference TRBV7-9 and TRBJ1-1, the full variable domain reads DTGVSQNPRHKITKRGQNVTFRCDPISEHNRLYWYRQTLGQGPEFLTYFQNEAQLEKSRLLSDRFSAERPKGSFSTLEIQRTEQGDSAMYLCASSFQQGYAEAFFGQGTRLTVV.

The V and J genes are TRBV12-2 and TRBJ2-2; the D call in the table, TRBD2, was not verified against the DNA. TRBV12-2 is given as a pseudogene. The CDR3 runs 18 residues. CDR3 nucleotides: TGTGCAAGTCGCCCGGGACTAGCGGGAGGGTGGGACACCGGGGAGCTGTTTTTT. It is translated as CASRPGLAGGWDTGELFF.